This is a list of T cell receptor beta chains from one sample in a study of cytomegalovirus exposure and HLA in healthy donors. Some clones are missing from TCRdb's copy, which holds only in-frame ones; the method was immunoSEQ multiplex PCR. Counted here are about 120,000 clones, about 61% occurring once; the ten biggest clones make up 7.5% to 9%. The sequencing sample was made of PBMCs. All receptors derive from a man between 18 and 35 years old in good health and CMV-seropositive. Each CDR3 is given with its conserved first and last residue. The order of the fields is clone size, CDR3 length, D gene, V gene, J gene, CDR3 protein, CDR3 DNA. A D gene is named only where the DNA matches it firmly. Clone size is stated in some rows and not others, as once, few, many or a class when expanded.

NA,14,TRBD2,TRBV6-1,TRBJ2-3,CASSVGLAPDTQYF,TGTGCCAGCAGTGTGGGACTAGCCCCAGATACGCAGTATTTT
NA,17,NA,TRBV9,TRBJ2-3,CASSVGIKGVPTDTQYF,TGTGCCAGCAGCGTAGGAATAAAAGGGGTTCCCACAGATACGCAGTATTTT
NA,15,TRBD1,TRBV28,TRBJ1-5,CASRWDRASNQPQHF,TGTGCCAGCAGATGGGACAGGGCTAGCAATCAGCCCCAGCATTTT
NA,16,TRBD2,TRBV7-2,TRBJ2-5,CASSSRLAGGRETQYF,TGTGCCAGCAGCTCACGACTAGCGGGGGGGCGAGAGACCCAGTACTTC
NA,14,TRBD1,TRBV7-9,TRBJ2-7,CASSLTGTGGEQYF,TGTGCCAGCAGTCTTACCGGGACAGGGGGCGAGCAGTACTTC
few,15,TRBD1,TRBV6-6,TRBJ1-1,CASSSPGTGGTEAFF,TGTGCCAGCAGTTCCCCCGGGACAGGGGGCACTGAAGCTTTCTTT
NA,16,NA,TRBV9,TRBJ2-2,CASSVGGLKNTGELFF,TGTGCCAGCAGCGTAGGGGGCTTAAAGAACACCGGGGAGCTGTTTTTT
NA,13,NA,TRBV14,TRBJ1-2,CASSQVARDGYTF,TGTGCCAGCAGCCAAGTAGCCCGTGATGGCTACACCTTC
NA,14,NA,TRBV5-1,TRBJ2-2,CASSFQPETGELFF,TGCGCCAGCAGCTTCCAGCCGGAGACCGGGGAGCTGTTTTTT
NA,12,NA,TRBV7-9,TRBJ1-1,CASDTGMTEAFF,TGTGCCAGCGACACAGGGATGACTGAAGCTTTCTTT
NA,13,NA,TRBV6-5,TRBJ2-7,CASSYPDYSEQYF,TGTGCCAGCAGTTACCCGGACTACAGCGAGCAGTACTTC
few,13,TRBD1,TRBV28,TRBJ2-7,CASGRGGPYEQYF,TGTGCCAGCGGCCGAGGGGGCCCCTACGAGCAGTACTTC
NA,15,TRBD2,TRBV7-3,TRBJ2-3,CASSLSGGASDTQYF,TGTGCCAGCAGTCTTAGCGGGGGGGCTTCAGATACGCAGTATTTT
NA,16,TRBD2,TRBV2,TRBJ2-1,CASSERRGGADNEQFF,TGTGCCAGCAGTGAAAGGCGGGGGGGCGCCGACAATGAGCAGTTCTTC
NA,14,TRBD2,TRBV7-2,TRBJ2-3,CASSYGLAADTQYF,TGTGCCAGCAGCTACGGACTAGCGGCAGATACGCAGTATTTT
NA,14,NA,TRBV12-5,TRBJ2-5,CASGFLWARETQYF,TGTGCTAGTGGTTTTTTATGGGCTCGGGAGACCCAGTACTTC
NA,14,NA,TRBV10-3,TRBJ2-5,CAISESLGEETQYF,TGTGCCATCAGTGAGTCCCTAGGGGAAGAGACCCAGTACTTC
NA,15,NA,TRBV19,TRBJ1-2,CASSISLDNFYGYTF,TGTGCCAGTAGTATTAGTCTCGACAACTTCTATGGCTACACCTTC
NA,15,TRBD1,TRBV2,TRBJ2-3,CASRETGVPADTQYF,TGTGCCAGCAGGGAGACAGGGGTCCCCGCAGATACGCAGTATTTT
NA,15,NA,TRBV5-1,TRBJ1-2,CASSLPRAGNYGYTF,TGCGCCAGCAGCTTGCCCAGGGCGGGAAACTATGGCTACACCTTC
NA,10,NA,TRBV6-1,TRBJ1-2,CASKTAGYTF,TGTGCCAGCAAAACTGCTGGCTACACCTTC
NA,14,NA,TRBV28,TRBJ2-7,CASSLGLGGYEQYF,TGTGCCAGCAGTTTGGGGCTAGGGGGTTACGAGCAGTACTTC
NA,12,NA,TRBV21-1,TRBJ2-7,CARQIPSYEQYF,TGTGCCCGACAGATCCCCTCCTACGAGCAGTACTTC
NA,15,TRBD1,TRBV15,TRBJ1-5,CATSRDREGGQPQHF,TGTGCCACCAGCAGAGACAGGGAAGGGGGCCAGCCCCAGCATTTT
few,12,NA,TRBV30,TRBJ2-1,CAWNPLGGEQFF,TGTGCCTGGAACCCGTTAGGGGGTGAGCAGTTCTTC
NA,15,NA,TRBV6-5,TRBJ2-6,CASNKLASGANVLTF,TGTGCCAGCAATAAACTCGCCTCTGGGGCCAACGTCCTGACTTTC
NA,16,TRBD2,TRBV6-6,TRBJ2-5,CASSALAGGLKETQYF,TGTGCCAGCAGCGCACTAGCGGGGGGGCTAAAAGAGACCCAGTACTTC
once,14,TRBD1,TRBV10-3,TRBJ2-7,CAISESQGTGEQYF,TGTGCCATCAGTGAGTCTCAGGGGACAGGCGAGCAGTACTTC
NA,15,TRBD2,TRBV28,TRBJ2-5,CASSGGLAFQETQYF,TGTGCCAGCAGTGGCGGACTAGCGTTCCAAGAGACCCAGTACTTC
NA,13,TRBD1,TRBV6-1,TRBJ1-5,CASRDRGNQPQHF,TGTGCCAGCAGGGACAGGGGCAATCAGCCCCAGCATTTT
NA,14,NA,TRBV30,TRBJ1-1,CAWREELPNTEAFF,TGTGCCTGGAGAGAAGAACTACCAAACACTGAAGCTTTCTTT
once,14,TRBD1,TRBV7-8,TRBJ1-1,CASSFTGGDTEAFF,TGTGCCAGCAGCTTTACAGGGGGGGACACTGAAGCTTTCTTT
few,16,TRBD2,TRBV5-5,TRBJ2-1,CASSSTLGLPNNEQFF,TGTGCCAGCAGCTCTACGCTGGGACTACCAAACAATGAGCAGTTCTTC
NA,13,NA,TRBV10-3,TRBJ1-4,CATRTDRREKLFF,TGTGCCACCAGGACAGACAGGCGTGAAAAACTGTTTTTT
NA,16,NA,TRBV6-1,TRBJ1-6,CASSEAQGAYNSPLHF,TGTGCCAGCAGTGAAGCTCAAGGGGCCTATAATTCACCCCTCCACTTT
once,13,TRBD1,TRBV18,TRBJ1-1,CASSPGQGTEAFF,TGTGCCAGCTCACCGGGACAGGGCACTGAAGCTTTCTTT
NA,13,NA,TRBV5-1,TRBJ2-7,CASSFSQGGEQYF,TGCGCCAGCAGCTTTTCGCAGGGGGGCGAGCAGTACTTC
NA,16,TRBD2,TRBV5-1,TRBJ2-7,CASSRGTSGTGYEQYF,TGCGCCAGCAGCCGTGGGACTAGCGGGACGGGATACGAGCAGTACTTC
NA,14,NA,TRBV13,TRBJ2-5,CASRSTGMQETQYF,TGTGCCAGCAGATCCACAGGGATGCAAGAGACCCAGTACTTC
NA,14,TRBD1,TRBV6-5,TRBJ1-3,CASRDRSSGNTIYF,TGTGCCAGCCGGGACAGAAGCTCTGGAAACACCATATATTTT
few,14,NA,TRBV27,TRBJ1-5,CASRARTKNQPQHF,TGTGCCAGCAGGGCACGGACAAAAAATCAGCCCCAGCATTTT
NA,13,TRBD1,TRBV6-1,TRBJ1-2,CASSEQGNYGYTF,TGTGCCAGCAGCGAACAGGGGAACTATGGCTACACCTTC
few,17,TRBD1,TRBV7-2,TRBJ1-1,CASSPGIYRDRNTEAFF,TGTGCCAGCAGCCCGGGAATTTACCGGGACAGGAACACTGAAGCTTTCTTT
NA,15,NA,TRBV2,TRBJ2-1,CASSETVDTYNEQFF,TGTGCCAGCAGTGAGACAGTTGATACCTACAATGAGCAGTTCTTC
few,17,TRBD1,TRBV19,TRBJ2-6,CASSLGTGDFGANVLTF,TGTGCCAGTAGTTTAGGGACAGGGGATTTTGGGGCCAACGTCCTGACTTTC
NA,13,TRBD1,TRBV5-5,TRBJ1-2,CASSSRDRGGYTF,TGTGCCAGCAGCTCCCGGGACAGGGGTGGCTACACCTTC
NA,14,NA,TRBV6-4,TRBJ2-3,CASSEVSIGDTQYF,TGTGCCAGCAGTGAAGTTAGCATTGGAGATACGCAGTATTTT
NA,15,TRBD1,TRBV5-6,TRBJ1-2,CASSFGTGSNYGYTF,TGTGCCAGCAGCTTTGGGACAGGTAGTAACTATGGCTACACCTTC
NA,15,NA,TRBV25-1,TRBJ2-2,CASSESAGHTGELFF,TGTGCCAGCAGTGAATCAGCGGGTCACACCGGGGAGCTGTTTTTT
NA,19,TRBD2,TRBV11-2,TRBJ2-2,CASSSERTSARGGTGELFF,TGTGCCAGCAGCTCGGAGCGGACTAGCGCTCGGGGAGGGACCGGGGAGCTGTTTTTT
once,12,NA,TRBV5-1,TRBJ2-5,CASTALRETQYF,TGCGCCAGCACCGCCCTCCGGGAGACCCAGTACTTC
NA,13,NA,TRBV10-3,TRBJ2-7,CAISAGAPYEQYF,TGTGCCATCAGTGCGGGAGCGCCCTACGAGCAGTACTTC
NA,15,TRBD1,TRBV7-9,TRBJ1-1,CASSSGTGDYTEAFF,TGTGCCAGCAGCTCCGGGACAGGGGACTACACTGAAGCTTTCTTT
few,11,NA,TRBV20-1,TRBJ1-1,CSASLNTEAFF,TGCAGTGCGAGTCTGAACACTGAAGCTTTCTTT
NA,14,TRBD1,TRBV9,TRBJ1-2,CASSVEGQGGGYTF,TGTGCCAGCAGCGTAGAGGGACAGGGAGGTGGCTACACCTTC